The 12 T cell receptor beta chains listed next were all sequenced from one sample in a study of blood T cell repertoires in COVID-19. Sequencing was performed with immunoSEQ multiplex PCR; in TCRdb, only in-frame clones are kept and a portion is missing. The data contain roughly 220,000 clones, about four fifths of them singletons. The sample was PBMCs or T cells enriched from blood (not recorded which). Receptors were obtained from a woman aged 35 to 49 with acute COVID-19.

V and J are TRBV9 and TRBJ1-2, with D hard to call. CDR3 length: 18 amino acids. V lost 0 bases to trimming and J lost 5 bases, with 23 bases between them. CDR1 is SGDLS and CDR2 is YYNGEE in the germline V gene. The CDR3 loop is CASSVAQEVWRDQYGYTF. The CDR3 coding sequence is TGTGCCAGCAGCGTAGCTCAAGAGGTCTGGCGAGACCAATATGGCTACACCTTC.

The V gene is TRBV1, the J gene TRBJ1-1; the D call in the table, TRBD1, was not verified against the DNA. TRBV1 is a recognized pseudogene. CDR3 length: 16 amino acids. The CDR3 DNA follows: TGCACCAGCAGCCAAGGGAAGACAGTTTATAACACTGAAGCTTTCTTT. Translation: CTSSQGKTVYNTEAFF.

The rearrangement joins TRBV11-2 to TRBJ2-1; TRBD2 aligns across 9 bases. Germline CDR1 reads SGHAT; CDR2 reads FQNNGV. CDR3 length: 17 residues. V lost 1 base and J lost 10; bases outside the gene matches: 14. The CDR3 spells CASSLVPGGRALREQFF. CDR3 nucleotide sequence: TGTGCCAGCAGCTTAGTGCCCGGCGGGAGGGCCCTCAGGGAGCAGTTCTTC.

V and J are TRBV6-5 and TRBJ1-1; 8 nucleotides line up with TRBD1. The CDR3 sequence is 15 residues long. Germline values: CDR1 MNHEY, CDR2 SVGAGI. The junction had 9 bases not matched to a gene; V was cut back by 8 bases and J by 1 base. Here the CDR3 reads CASAAGDRRNTEAFF. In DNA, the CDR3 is TGTGCCAGCGCCGCCGGGGACAGGAGGAACACTGAAGCTTTCTTT.

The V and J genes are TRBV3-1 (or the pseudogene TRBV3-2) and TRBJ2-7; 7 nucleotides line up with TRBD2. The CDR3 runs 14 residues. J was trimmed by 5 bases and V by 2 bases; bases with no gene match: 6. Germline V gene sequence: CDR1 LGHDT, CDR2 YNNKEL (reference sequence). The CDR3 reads CASSQQGGDHEQYF. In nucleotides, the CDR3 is TGTGCCAGCAGCCAACAGGGAGGGGATCACGAGCAGTACTTC.

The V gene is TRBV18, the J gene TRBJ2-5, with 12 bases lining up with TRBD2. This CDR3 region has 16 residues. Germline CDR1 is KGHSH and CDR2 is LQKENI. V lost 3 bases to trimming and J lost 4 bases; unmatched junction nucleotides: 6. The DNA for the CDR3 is TGTGCCAGCTCACCGCTAGCGGGGGGGCCAGGAGAGACCCAGTACTTC. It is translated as CASSPLAGGPGETQYF.

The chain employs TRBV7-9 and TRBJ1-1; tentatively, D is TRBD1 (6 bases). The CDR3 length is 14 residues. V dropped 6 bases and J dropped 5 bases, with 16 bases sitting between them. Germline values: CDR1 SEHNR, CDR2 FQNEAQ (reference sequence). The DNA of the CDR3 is TGTGCCAGCAGTTACCACAGGGATGAGACTGAAGCTTTCTTT. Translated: CASSYHRDETEAFF. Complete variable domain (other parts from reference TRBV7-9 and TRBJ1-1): DTGVSQNPRHKITKRGQNVTFRCDPISEHNRLYWYRQTLGQGPEFLTYFQNEAQLEKSRLLSDRFSAERPKGSFSTLEIQRTEQGDSAMYLCASSYHRDETEAFFGQGTRLTVV.

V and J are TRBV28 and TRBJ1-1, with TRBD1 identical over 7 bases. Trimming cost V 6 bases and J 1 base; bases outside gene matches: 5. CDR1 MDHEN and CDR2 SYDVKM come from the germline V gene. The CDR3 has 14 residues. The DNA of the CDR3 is TGTGCCAGCAGGGGGAGACAGGGGAACACTGAAGCTTTCTTT. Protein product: CASRGRQGNTEAFF.

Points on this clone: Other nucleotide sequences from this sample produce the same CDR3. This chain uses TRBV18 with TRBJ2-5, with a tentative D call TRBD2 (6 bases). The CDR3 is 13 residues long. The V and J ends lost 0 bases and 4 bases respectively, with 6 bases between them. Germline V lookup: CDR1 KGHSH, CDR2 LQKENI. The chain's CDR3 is CASSPPGGETQYF. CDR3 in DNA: TGTGCCAGCTCACCACCGGGGGGAGAGACCCAGTACTTC. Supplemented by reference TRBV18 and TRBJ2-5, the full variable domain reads NAGVMQNPRHLVRRRGQEARLRCSPMKGHSHVYWYRQLPEEGLKFMVYLQKENIIDESGMPKERFSAEFPKEGPSILRIQQVVRGDSAAYFCASSPPGGETQYFGPGTRLLVL.

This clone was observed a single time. CDR3 loop: CASSEGLAGLNEQFF. The DNA of the CDR3 is TGTGCCAGCAGTGAGGGGCTAGCGGGGCTAAATGAGCAGTTCTTC. V gene TRBV2 combines with J gene TRBJ2-1, with TRBD2 matching over 9 bases. The ends lost 3 bases at V and 7 bases at J; junction bases unmatched: 7. The germline gives CDR1 SNHLY, CDR2 FYNNEI. This CDR3 has 15 residues. The full variable domain, rest sourced from reference TRBV2 and TRBJ2-1, is EPEVTQTPSHQVTQMGQEVILRCVPISNHLYFYWYRQILGQKVEFLVSFYNNEISEKSEIFDDQFSVERPDGSNFTLKIRSTKLEDSAMYFCASSEGLAGLNEQFFGPGTRLTVL.

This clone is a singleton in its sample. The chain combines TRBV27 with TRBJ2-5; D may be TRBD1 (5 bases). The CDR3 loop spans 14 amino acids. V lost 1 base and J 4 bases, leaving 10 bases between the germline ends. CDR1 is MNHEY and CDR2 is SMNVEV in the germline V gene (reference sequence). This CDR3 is CASSLLGVGETQYF. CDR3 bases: TGTGCCAGCAGTTTATTAGGGGTCGGAGAGACCCAGTACTTC.

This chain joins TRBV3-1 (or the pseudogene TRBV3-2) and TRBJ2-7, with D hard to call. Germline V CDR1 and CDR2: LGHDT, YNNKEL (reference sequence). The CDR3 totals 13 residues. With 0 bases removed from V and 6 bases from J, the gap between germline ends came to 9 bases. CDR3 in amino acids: CASSQEGASEQYF. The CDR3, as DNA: TGTGCCAGCAGCCAAGAAGGAGCTTCCGAGCAGTACTTC.